This TCR beta chain came from a study of sequential checkpoint blockade in melanoma. Study-level information: Arm A got nivolumab then ipilimumab; arm B the reverse, 1:1. Both treatment sequences were followed by maintenance nivolumab.

Treatment here: randomized to nivolumab then ipilimumab (arm A) or the reverse (arm B). PBMC sorting kept live CD3+CD8+ cells without CD19 or CD56. The germline V gene has CDR1 MNHEY and CDR2 SVGAGI. Between the trimmed V and J ends, which lost 2 bases and 4 bases, there was a span of 12 bases. This CDR3 spans 15 amino acids. Libraries were prepared by immunoSEQ multiplex PCR; TCRdb keeps only in-frame clonotypes and omits some of them. The table lists about 37,000 clones, approximately 84% of them singletons. The material sequenced was CD8+ T cells sorted from blood (inferred from file names), taken from a patient given nivolumab and ipilimumab in sequence. The chain combines TRBV6-5 with TRBJ1-3; D might be TRBD1 (6 bases). This TCR was recovered from a human donor with melanoma. For the CDR3, the DNA is TGTGCCAGCAGTTACAAGGGGGTGTTCGGAAACACCATATATTTT. It is translated as CASSYKGVFGNTIYF.